This TCR beta chain appears in the sequencing data of a study of T cells after yellow fever vaccination. As TCR cDNA was made by 5'RACE template switching, a universal primer site and UMIs were added. A single record per CDR3 protein comes from TCRdb applying MiXCR to the 5' RACE reads. The data show hundreds of thousands of distinct CDR3 sequences, with more than 8.5% seen just once and under 20% held by the top ten. Of note for this clonotype: Its antigen remains unknown.

Whole-study results and caveats: It was a small share of clonotypes that appeared in both CD4 and CD8 compartments.

The CDR3 length is 15 residues. CDR1 and CDR2 from the germline V gene are ENHRY and SYGVKD. V gave up 3 bases and J gave up 9 bases; unmatched junction bases: 8. The V call is TRBV10-3, the J call TRBJ2-1; TRBD2 matches 10 bases. The receptor was derived from a man between 18 and 29 years old who received the YFV17D yellow fever vaccine. The specimen was PBMCs, collected on the day of the first yellow fever vaccination. CDR3 amino acids: CAISERESGGAEQFF. The CDR3 DNA follows: TGTGCCATCAGTGAAAGAGAGAGCGGGGGGGCTGAGCAGTTCTTC.